The 18 T cell receptor beta chains below all came from one sample that was sequenced in a study of HIV-infected patients and healthy controls. Roughly three months, about 14 weeks, into antiretroviral therapy, follow-up blood was collected. No cell fractionation was done, so the repertoire covers all unsorted peripheral blood T cells. cDNA was made from about 500 ng RNA using alpha and beta constant primers. Each of the alpha and beta chains got its own library through chain-specific third strand synthesis with indices. Via MiXCR, TCRdb re-called the 5' RACE reads, giving one row per CDR3 protein. The sample has thousands of distinct CDR3 sequences; 8% to 10% are singletons. The sample here was blood, taken during antiretroviral therapy. Source of these receptors: an adult with HIV infection.

This clonotype was seen repeatedly, ten times or more. The V gene is TRBV7-3, the J gene TRBJ2-3; TRBD2 matches 7 bases. Germline CDR1 and CDR2: SGHTA and FQGTGA. Germline trimming cut 1 base from V and 3 bases from J; bases unmatched to any gene: 4. CDR3 length equals 15 residues. CDR3 amino acids: CASSLRASGTDTQYF. Here the CDR3 DNA reads TGTGCCAGCAGCTTAAGAGCTAGCGGTACAGATACGCAGTATTTT.

This clonotype was recorded at least ten times. For the CDR3, the DNA is TGTGCCAGCAGCTTGGGACTAGCGGGGGGCACAGATACGCAGTATTTT. It translates to CASSLGLAGGTDTQYF. This rearrangement joins TRBV11-3 to TRBJ2-3; 14 bases fit TRBD2. Germline CDR1 is SGHNT and CDR2 is YENEEA. The CDR3 totals 16 residues. The ends lost 3 bases at V and 1 base at J; junction bases unmatched: 0. Full variable domain (outside the CDR3, taken from reference TRBV11-3 and TRBJ2-3): EAGVVQSPRYKIIEKKQPVAFWCNPISGHNTLYWYLQNLGQGPELLIRYENEEAVDDSQLPKDRFSAERLKGVDSTLKIQPAELGDSAVYLCASSLGLAGGTDTQYFGPGTRLTVL.

This clonotype was detected ten times or more. The gene calls are TRBV7-9 and TRBJ2-5, with 12 bases matching TRBD2. Per the germline V gene, CDR1 is SEHNR and CDR2 is FQNEAQ (reference sequence). V was pared by 3 bases and J by 7 bases, with 0 bases of the junction left unmatched. The CDR3 totals 13 residues. The CDR3 DNA reads TGTGCCAGCAGCTTGACTAGCGGGGGGACCCAGTACTTC. Its translation is CASSLTSGGTQYF.

The chain combines TRBV29-1 with TRBJ2-1; D unresolved. This CDR3 has 10 amino acids. With 4 bases removed from V and 7 bases from J, the gap between germline ends came to 5 bases. CDR1 and CDR2 from the germline V gene are SQVTM and ANQGSEA. The chain's CDR3 is CSVVQNEQFF. The DNA for the CDR3 is TGCAGCGTTGTTCAGAATGAGCAGTTCTTC.

This clonotype counts as medium-sized. V gene TRBV2 combines with J gene TRBJ1-2, with D uncertain. V dropped 7 bases and J dropped 6 bases, with 12 bases sitting between them. The germline V gene has CDR1 SNHLY and CDR2 FYNNEI. The CDR3 is 12 amino acids. This chain's CDR3 is CASTRWQDGYTF. CDR3 nucleotides: TGTGCCAGCACCCGGTGGCAGGATGGCTACACCTTC.

By its share, this clonotype is medium-sized (0.01 to 0.1%). The CDR3 region has the DNA TGTGCCAGCCGGATCGGCACAGCGGGTCAGCCCCAGCATTTT. This codes for CASRIGTAGQPQHF. The gene calls are TRBV6-1 and TRBJ1-5; D is uncertain. Trimming removed 8 bases at V and 6 bases at J, with 17 bases between. The CDR3 totals 14 residues. Germline CDR1 and CDR2: MNHNS and SASEGT.

The V gene is TRBV7-2, the J gene TRBJ2-5, with TRBD2 matching over 12 bases. Germline CDR1 reads SGHTA; CDR2 reads FQGNSA. This CDR3 spans 15 amino acids. Germline trimming cut 4 bases from V and 7 bases from J; bases unmatched to any gene: 7. CDR3 DNA: TGTGCCAGCAGCTGGCAGGGACTAGCGGGCACGACCCAGTACTTC. This codes for CASSWQGLAGTTQYF.

Worth noting for this clonotype: A much larger clone lies a single base off, so this may be a read error. V is TRBV15 and J is TRBJ1-6; unclear D gene. The CDR3 loop spans 15 amino acids. The V gene lost 1 base and the J gene lost 8 bases, with 12 bases spanning the gap. Looked up from germline, CDR1 is LNHNV and CDR2 is YYDKDF (reference sequence). CDR3 sequence (DNA): TGTGCCACCAGCAGAGTGGTAGTTGGTGATTCACCCCTCCACTTT. Translated, it gives CATSRVVVGDSPLHF. Together with reference TRBV15 and TRBJ1-6, the CDR3 gives the full variable domain: DAMVIQNPRYQVTQFGKPVTLSCSQTLNHNVMYWYQQKSSQAPKLLFHYYDKDFNNEADTPDNFQSRRPNTSFCFLDIRSPGLGDTAMYLCATSRVVVGDSPLHFGNGTRLTVT.

This sequence joins TRBV7-9 and TRBJ1-5, with a weak D call TRBD1 (5 bases). The CDR3 extends over 15 amino acids. The germline V gene encodes CDR1 SEHNR and CDR2 FQNEAQ (reference sequence). V gave up 4 bases and J gave up 6 bases, with 16 bases separating them. CDR3 bases: TGTGCCAGCAGCTGGGACCCCCAGGAGGGTCAGCCCCAGCATTTT. This translates into CASSWDPQEGQPQHF. The entire variable domain, with the rest obtained from reference TRBV7-9 and TRBJ1-5, is as follows: DTGVSQNPRHKITKRGQNVTFRCDPISEHNRLYWYRQTLGQGPEFLTYFQNEAQLEKSRLLSDRFSAERPKGSFSTLEIQRTEQGDSAMYLCASSWDPQEGQPQHFGDGTRLSIL.

At least ten counts were recorded for this clonotype. The chain uses TRBV6-5 and TRBJ1-2; a weak D match, TRBD1 (6 bases). CDR3 size: 16 residues. Germline loops: CDR1 MNHEY, CDR2 SVGAGI. Trimming pared 7 bases from V and 4 bases from J, leaving 22 bases between. CDR3 nucleotides: TGTGCCAGCAACGCTCGACGGGGGGCAGGGAGCTATGGCTACACCTTC. Translation gives CASNARRGAGSYGYTF.

This clonotype was recorded many times. The chain uses TRBV12-3 or TRBV12-4 and TRBJ1-1; no clear D. The V gene lost 10 bases and the J gene lost 2 bases, with 11 bases spanning the gap. The CDR3 is made up of 12 amino acids. CDR3 nucleotide sequence: TGTGCCACAAGTTTCGGAAACACTGAAGCTTTCTTT. Translated: CATSFGNTEAFF.

This clonotype qualifies as medium-sized. The V call is TRBV6-5, the J call TRBJ1-5, with TRBD1 matching 8 bases. The germline V gene encodes CDR1 MNHEY and CDR2 SVGAGI. Trimming removed 0 bases from V and 6 bases from J; junction bases left unmatched: 1. The CDR3 runs 14 residues. The CDR3: CASSYSTGGQPQHF. The CDR3 DNA is TGTGCCAGCAGTTACTCTACAGGGGGTCAGCCCCAGCATTTT.

This clonotype has a count of ten or more. The chain carries TRBV12-3 or TRBV12-4 and TRBJ2-7, with D possibly TRBD2 on 5 matching bases. The CDR3 loop spans 15 amino acids. V lost 4 bases, J lost 0 bases, and 13 bases lay in between. As DNA, the CDR3 is TGTGCCAGCAGTTCCAAACGGGGAAGCTCCTACGAGCAGTACTTC. This gives the protein CASSSKRGSSYEQYF.

The chain couples TRBV7-8 to TRBJ1-5; 7 bases line up with TRBD1. Germline CDR1 reads SGHVS; CDR2 reads FQNEAQ. The ends lost 1 base at V and 4 bases at J; junction bases unmatched: 7. The CDR3 is made up of 16 amino acids. This chain's CDR3 is CASSLGRQGWNQPQHF. As DNA, the CDR3 is TGTGCCAGCAGCTTAGGACGACAGGGTTGGAATCAGCCCCAGCATTTT.

The sample holds many counts of this clonotype. The chain couples TRBV20-1 to TRBJ2-2; unclear D gene. Deletions cut 0 bases from V and 7 bases from J, with 9 bases between. CDR1 DFQATT and CDR2 SNEGSKA come from the germline V gene (reference sequence). The CDR3 length is 13 residues. CDR3 bases: TGCAGTGCTAGAGATTTTGGCATCGGGGAGCTGTTTTTT. Amino acid sequence: CSARDFGIGELFF.

This clonotype has a count of ten or more. CDR3 sequence: CASSEPEELQETQYF. CDR3 DNA: TGTGCCAGCAGTGAACCTGAAGAGTTACAAGAGACCCAGTACTTC. V and J are TRBV2 and TRBJ2-5, with no clear D. The CDR3 is 15 residues long. Germline V gene lookup returns CDR1 SNHLY and CDR2 FYNNEI. Trimming pared 2 bases from V and 2 bases from J, leaving 12 bases between.

By share, this clonotype ranks as medium-sized. The rearrangement uses TRBV28 and TRBJ1-2; no clear D. CDR1 and CDR2 from the germline V gene are MDHEN and SYDVKM. The V end lost 5 bases, the J end lost 4 bases, and 11 bases lay between the germline ends. CDR3 size: 13 residues. CDR3 residues: CASSVTRIYGYTF. CDR3 DNA: TGTGCCAGCAGTGTCACGAGGATCTATGGCTACACCTTC.

In its sample, this clonotype ranks as medium-sized. V is TRBV12-3 or TRBV12-4 and J is TRBJ1-5; D not certain. Trimming shortened V by 5 bases and J by 0 bases, and 8 bases separated the two germline ends. The CDR3 runs 14 residues. The CDR3: CASSIVDSNQPQHF. The CDR3 nucleotides are TGTGCCAGCAGTATTGTAGATAGCAATCAGCCCCAGCATTTT.